Sequencing of this TCR beta chain was carried out in a study of technical replicates of blood from a few donors (dated by TCRdb to 2015 to 2018). Library prep was done by the immunoSEQ multiplex PCR assay. Not all clones reach the TCRdb copy of this immuneACCESS table, which keeps in-frame sequences only. Checked studies attribute under half of the gap to unresolved V genes and leave the rest unexplained. The sample table lists some 82,000 clones, around 94% of them with a count of one. Of the sample, roughly 0.4% is held by the ten largest clones. About this clone: Its antigen is unknown. Base qualities are not at hand, and no much larger clone is one base apart.

From the cysteine up to the phenylalanine, the CDR3 has a length of 14 residues. Only the CDR3 DNA is retained, 42 bases long and in frame from the first base. Deletion took 0 bases off V and 12 bases off J, with a span of 14 bases between the germline ends. Reading the germline V gene gives CDR1 LGHNA and CDR2 YNFKEQ. The source is a human donor in good health. The chain links TRBV4-2 with TRBJ1-4; a tentative D call is TRBD1 (5 bases match). Input material: T cells isolated from PBMCs. The CDR3 has the sequence CASSQDKGGEQLFF. In nucleotide form, the sequence is TGTGCCAGCAGCCAAGATAAGGGAGGGGAGCAACTGTTTTTT.